The 17 T cell receptor beta chains presented below share a single source sample, sequenced in a study of T cell changes during pregnancy in multiple sclerosis. Profiling relied on immunoSEQ multiplex PCR, and the TCRdb table lists in-frame clones only, not all of them. The sample lists about 62,000 clones; 70% to 90% were seen once. The sequenced sample was peripheral blood, obtained in the first trimester of pregnancy. The receptors were sampled from a female donor with multiple sclerosis, enrolled in a pregnancy study.

The J gene is TRBJ2-2, the V gene TRBV30; TRBD2 agrees at 7 bases. The V segment lost 3 bases and the J segment 3 bases; nucleotides outside the gene matches: 4. The germline gives CDR1 GTSNPN, CDR2 SVGIG (reference sequence). The CDR3 has 14 residues. The CDR3 sequence is CAWRPSGYTGELFF. The DNA of the CDR3 is TGTGCCTGGAGGCCTAGCGGCTACACCGGGGAGCTGTTTTTT.

The chain has TRBV10-3 and TRBJ2-1, with 7 bases fitting TRBD2. The germline V gene encodes CDR1 ENHRY and CDR2 SYGVKD. The CDR3 is 14 residues long. Trimming took 7 bases from V and 4 from J; bases not matched to a gene: 7. CDR3 loop: CAIKGLADYNEQFF. CDR3 DNA sequence: TGTGCCATCAAAGGGCTAGCGGATTACAATGAGCAGTTCTTC.

The rearrangement uses TRBV13 and TRBJ2-5, with 8 bases matching TRBD2. Germline loops: CDR1 PRHDT, CDR2 FYEKMQ (reference sequence). J lost 1 base, V lost 5 bases, and 3 bases had no gene match. The CDR3 extends over 14 amino acids. The CDR3 DNA follows: TGTGCCAGCAGCGACGGGGGGGTCCAAGAGACCCAGTACTTC. This sequence encodes CASSDGGVQETQYF.

The chain recombines TRBV7-3 with TRBJ2-2, with TRBD1 matching over 10 bases. This CDR3 region has 15 residues. The junction had 4 bases not matched to a gene; V was cut back by 5 bases and J by 4 bases. The V gene's germline CDR1 is SGHTA and CDR2 FQGTGA. The CDR3 region is CASSPGTGATGELFF. CDR3 sequence (DNA): TGTGCCAGCAGCCCGGGGACAGGGGCCACCGGGGAGCTGTTTTTT. The whole variable domain, filled in from reference TRBV7-3 and TRBJ2-2, reads GAGVSQTPSNKVTEKGKYVELRCDPISGHTALYWYRQSLGQGPEFLIYFQGTGAADDSGLPNDRFFAVRPEGSVSTLKIQRTERGDSAVYLCASSPGTGATGELFFGEGSRLTVL.

The chain recombines TRBV30 with TRBJ1-1, with TRBD1 matching over 11 bases. Germline lookup yields CDR1 GTSNPN and CDR2 SVGIG (reference sequence). Trimming cost V 3 bases and J 4 bases; bases outside gene matches: 7. The CDR3 is made up of 15 amino acids. CDR3 bases: TGTGCCTGGAGGGGACAGGGGGGGGCTACCACTGAAGCTTTCTTT. Its translation is CAWRGQGGATTEAFF. Based on the CDR3 plus reference TRBV30 and TRBJ1-1, the full variable domain is SQTIHQWPATLVQPVGSPLSLECTVEGTSNPNLYWYRQAAGRGLQLLFYSVGIGQISSEVPQNLSASRPQDRQFILSSKKLLLSDSGFYLCAWRGQGGATTEAFFGQGTRLTVV.

The chain has TRBV11-3 and TRBJ2-1; TRBD2 matches at 11 bases. Trimming took 4 bases from V and 3 from J; bases not matched to a gene: 8. The CDR3 extends over 17 amino acids. Germline CDR1 and CDR2: SGHNT and YENEEA. The CDR3 sequence is CASSSSGTSGNYNEQFF. For the CDR3, the DNA is TGTGCCAGCAGCTCAAGCGGGACTAGCGGAAACTACAATGAGCAGTTCTTC.

J is TRBJ1-2 and V is TRBV28; the D gene is possibly TRBD1 (5 bases). Per the germline V gene, CDR1 is MDHEN and CDR2 is SYDVKM. There are 14 residues in the CDR3. Trimming removed 3 bases at V and 4 bases at J, with 12 bases between. CDR3 coding DNA: TGTGCCAGCAGTTTTGGGGCCAAGTCCTATGGCTACACCTTC. Translating it yields CASSFGAKSYGYTF.

The chain has TRBV9 and TRBJ2-1; 9 bases are shared with TRBD1. CDR1 is SGDLS, CDR2 YYNGEE, per germline. V dropped 3 bases and J dropped 4; count of bases not matched to a gene: 5. The CDR3 spans 15 residues. The CDR3 bases are TGTGCCAGCAGCGCCGCGGGACAGGGATACAATGAGCAGTTCTTC. Its translation is CASSAAGQGYNEQFF.

V is TRBV4-1 and J is TRBJ2-7; a possible D gene is TRBD1 (6 bases). CDR3 length: 17 residues. The ends were cut back, 1 base at V and 4 bases at J, with 20 bases in the middle. The germline CDR1 and CDR2 sequences are MGHRA and YSYEKL. The CDR3 DNA follows: TGCGCCAGCAGCCAAGCTACCGGGACAAATAACCCGTACGAGCAGTACTTC. This codes for CASSQATGTNNPYEQYF.

This clone was recorded only once. DNA of the CDR3: TGTGCCAGCGTCAGGGGGGAAACTGGAAACACCATATATTTT. Its protein is CASVRGETGNTIYF. This chain connects TRBV9 to TRBJ1-3; 7 bases match TRBD1. The CDR3 extends over 14 amino acids. Germline V lookup: CDR1 SGDLS, CDR2 YYNGEE. Trimming cost V 7 bases and J 2 bases; bases outside gene matches: 6.

V gene TRBV30 combines with J gene TRBJ1-2; TRBD1 matches 8 bases. The CDR3 is 14 amino acids. Losses at the gene ends were 4 bases for V and 8 bases for J; bases not matched to a gene: 12. Per germline, CDR1 GTSNPN and CDR2 SVGIG (reference sequence). CDR3 amino acids: CAWIRQGILWGYTF. CDR3 bases: TGTGCCTGGATAAGACAGGGGATACTATGGGGCTACACCTTC.

This sequence joins TRBV4-2 and TRBJ2-7, with 7 bases that match TRBD2. CDR1 is LGHNA and CDR2 is YNFKEQ in the germline V gene. The CDR3 extends over 16 amino acids. V lost 5 bases, J lost 5 bases, and 15 bases stayed unmatched. The CDR3, as DNA: TGTGCCAGCAGCGGGCGGTCTATGACTAGCTTCCACGAGCAGTACTTC. Amino acid sequence: CASSGRSMTSFHEQYF.

J is TRBJ1-2 and V is TRBV6-5; 7 bases align to TRBD1. Germline values: CDR1 MNHEY, CDR2 SVGAGI. The CDR3 covers 14 residues. J lost 7 bases, V lost 2 bases, and 7 bases had no gene match. CDR3 in amino acids: CASSYGGTVLGYTF. CDR3 sequence (DNA): TGTGCCAGCAGTTACGGCGGGACAGTTCTTGGCTACACCTTC.

The V and J genes are TRBV6-7 and TRBJ2-3; 7 bases map to TRBD1. TRBV6-7 is labeled an ORF, and its function is uncertain. The CDR3 has 18 residues. The V gene end was trimmed by 0 bases and the J gene end by 1 base; junction bases not matched to a gene: 10. DNA for the CDR3: TGTGCCAGCAGTTACTCCAATCTCTCCGGACAGGGCACAGATACGCAGTATTTT. It encodes CASSYSNLSGQGTDTQYF.

This sequence joins TRBV11-2 and TRBJ2-7; 9 bases map to TRBD1. The CDR3 runs to 14 residues. From germline, CDR1 is SGHAT and CDR2 FQNNGV. V was pared by 6 bases and J by 2 bases, with 5 bases of the junction left unmatched. CDR3 amino acids: CASSHGTGPYEQYF. CDR3 nucleotide sequence: TGTGCCAGCAGTCACGGGACAGGGCCCTACGAGCAGTACTTC.

The chain couples TRBV30 to TRBJ2-7, with 7 bases that match TRBD1. J lost 7 bases, V lost 2 bases, and 5 bases had no gene match. This CDR3 contains 12 residues. Germline CDR1 reads GTSNPN; CDR2 reads SVGIG (reference sequence). The CDR3 loop is CAWSKGAGEQYF. CDR3 sequence (DNA): TGTGCCTGGAGTAAGGGGGCGGGTGAGCAGTACTTC.

CDR3: CASSYGLANEQFF. The DNA of the CDR3 is TGTGCCAGCAGTTACGGACTAGCCAATGAGCAGTTCTTC. This chain joins TRBV6-5 and TRBJ2-1; 8 bases are shared with TRBD2. Germline V gene lookup returns CDR1 MNHEY and CDR2 SVGAGI. The CDR3 extends over 13 amino acids. J was trimmed by 6 bases and V by 2 bases; bases with no gene match: 0.